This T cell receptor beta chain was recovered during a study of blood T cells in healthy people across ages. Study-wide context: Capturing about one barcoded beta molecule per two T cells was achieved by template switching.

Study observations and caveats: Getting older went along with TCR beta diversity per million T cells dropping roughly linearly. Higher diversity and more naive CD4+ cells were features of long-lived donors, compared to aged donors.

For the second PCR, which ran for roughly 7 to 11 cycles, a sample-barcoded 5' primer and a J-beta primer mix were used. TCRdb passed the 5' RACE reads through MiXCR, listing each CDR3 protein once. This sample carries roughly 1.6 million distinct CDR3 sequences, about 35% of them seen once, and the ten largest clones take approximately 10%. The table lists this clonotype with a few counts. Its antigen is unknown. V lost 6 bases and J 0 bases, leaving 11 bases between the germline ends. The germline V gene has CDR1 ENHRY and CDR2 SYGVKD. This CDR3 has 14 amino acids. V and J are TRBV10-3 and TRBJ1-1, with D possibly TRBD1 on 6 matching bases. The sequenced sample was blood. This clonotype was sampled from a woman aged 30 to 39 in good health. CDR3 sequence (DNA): TGTGCCATCAGAGTAGGGGACATGAACACTGAAGCTTTCTTT. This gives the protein CAIRVGDMNTEAFF.